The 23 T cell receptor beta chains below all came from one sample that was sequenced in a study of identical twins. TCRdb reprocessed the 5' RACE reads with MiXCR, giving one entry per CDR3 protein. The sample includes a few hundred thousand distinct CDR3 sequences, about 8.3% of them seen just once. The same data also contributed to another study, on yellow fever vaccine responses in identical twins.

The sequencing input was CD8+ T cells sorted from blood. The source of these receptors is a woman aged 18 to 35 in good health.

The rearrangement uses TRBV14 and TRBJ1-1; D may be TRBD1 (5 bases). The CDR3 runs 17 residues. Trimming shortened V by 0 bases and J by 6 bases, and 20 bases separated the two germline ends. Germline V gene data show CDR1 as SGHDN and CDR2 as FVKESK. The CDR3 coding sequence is TGTGCCAGCAGCCAAGATCTGAGAGGGTTCCTGGGGGCTGAAGCTTTCTTT. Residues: CASSQDLRGFLGAEAFF.

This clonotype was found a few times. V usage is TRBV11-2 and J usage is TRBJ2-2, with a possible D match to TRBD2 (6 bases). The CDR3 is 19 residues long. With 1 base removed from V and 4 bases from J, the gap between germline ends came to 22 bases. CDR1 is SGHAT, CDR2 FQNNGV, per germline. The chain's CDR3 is CASSLVALGLLGFTGELFF. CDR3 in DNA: TGTGCCAGCAGCTTAGTGGCCTTGGGACTCCTGGGGTTCACCGGGGAGCTGTTTTTT.

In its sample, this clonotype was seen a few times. The CDR3 region is CASSGFWSTEYQETQYF. CDR3 nucleotide sequence: TGTGCCAGCAGTGGTTTTTGGAGCACGGAGTACCAAGAGACCCAGTACTTC. The V and J genes are TRBV6-2 or TRBV6-3 and TRBJ2-5; D remains unclear. The CDR3 length is 17 residues. Germline CDR1 is MNHEY and CDR2 is SVGEGT. The V and J ends lost 5 bases and 0 bases respectively, with 19 bases between them.

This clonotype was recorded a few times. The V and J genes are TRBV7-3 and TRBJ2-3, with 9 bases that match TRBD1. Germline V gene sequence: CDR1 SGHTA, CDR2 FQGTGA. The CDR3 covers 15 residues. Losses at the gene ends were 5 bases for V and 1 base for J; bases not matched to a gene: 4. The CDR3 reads CASSATGGGTDTQYF. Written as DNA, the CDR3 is TGTGCCAGCAGCGCCACAGGGGGCGGCACAGATACGCAGTATTTT.

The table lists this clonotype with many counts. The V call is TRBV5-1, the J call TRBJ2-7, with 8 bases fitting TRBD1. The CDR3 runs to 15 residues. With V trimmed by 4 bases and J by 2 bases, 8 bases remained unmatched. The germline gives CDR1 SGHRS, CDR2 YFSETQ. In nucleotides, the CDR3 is TGCGCCAGCAGCCAAGCCTTGACAGGGGCCTACGAGCAGTACTTC. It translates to CASSQALTGAYEQYF.

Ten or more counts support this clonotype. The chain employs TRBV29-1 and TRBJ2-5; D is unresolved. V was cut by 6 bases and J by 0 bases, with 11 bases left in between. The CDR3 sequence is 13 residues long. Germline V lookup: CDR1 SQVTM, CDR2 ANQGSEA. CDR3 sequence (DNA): TGCAGCGTCCCCGGACCCAACCAAGAGACCCAGTACTTC. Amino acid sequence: CSVPGPNQETQYF.

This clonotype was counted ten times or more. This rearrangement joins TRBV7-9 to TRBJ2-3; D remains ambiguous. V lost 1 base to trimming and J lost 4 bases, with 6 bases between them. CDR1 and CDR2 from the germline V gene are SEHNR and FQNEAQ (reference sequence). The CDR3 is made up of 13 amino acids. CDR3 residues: CASSLVFADTQYF. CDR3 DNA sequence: TGTGCCAGCAGCTTAGTTTTCGCAGATACGCAGTATTTT.

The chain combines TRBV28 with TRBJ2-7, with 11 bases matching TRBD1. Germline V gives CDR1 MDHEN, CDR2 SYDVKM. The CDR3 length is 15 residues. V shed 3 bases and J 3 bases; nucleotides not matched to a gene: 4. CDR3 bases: TGTGCCAGCAGTTTCGGGGACAGGGGGTACTACGAGCAGTACTTC. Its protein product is CASSFGDRGYYEQYF.

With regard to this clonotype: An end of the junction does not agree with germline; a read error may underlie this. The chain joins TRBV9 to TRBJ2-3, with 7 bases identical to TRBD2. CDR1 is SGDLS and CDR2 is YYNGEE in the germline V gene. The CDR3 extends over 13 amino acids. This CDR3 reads CASSGYSTDTQYF. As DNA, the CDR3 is TGTGCCAGTAGCGGGTATAGCACAGATACGCAGTATTTT.

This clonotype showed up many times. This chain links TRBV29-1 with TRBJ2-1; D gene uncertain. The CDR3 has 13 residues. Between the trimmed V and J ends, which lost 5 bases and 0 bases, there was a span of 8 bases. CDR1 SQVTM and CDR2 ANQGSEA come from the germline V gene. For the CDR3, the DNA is TGCAGCGTTCGGTTGGGCTCCTACAATGAGCAGTTCTTC. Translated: CSVRLGSYNEQFF.

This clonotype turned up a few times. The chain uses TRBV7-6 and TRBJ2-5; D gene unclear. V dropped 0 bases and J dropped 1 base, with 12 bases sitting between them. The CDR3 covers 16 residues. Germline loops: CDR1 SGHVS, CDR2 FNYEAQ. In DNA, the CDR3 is TGTGCCAGCAGCTTAGCGAATAGGGCCACCCAAGAGACCCAGTACTTC. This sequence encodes CASSLANRATQETQYF.

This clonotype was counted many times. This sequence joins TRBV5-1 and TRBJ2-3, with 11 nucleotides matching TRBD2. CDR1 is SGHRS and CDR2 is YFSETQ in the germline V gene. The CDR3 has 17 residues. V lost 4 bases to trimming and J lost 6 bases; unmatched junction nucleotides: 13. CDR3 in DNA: TGCGCCAGCAGCCTCCGGACTAGCGGGTACTCAGTTGATACGCAGTATTTT. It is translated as CASSLRTSGYSVDTQYF.

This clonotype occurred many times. CDR3 in amino acids: CASSLSGETQYF. CDR3 nucleotide sequence: TGTGCCAGCAGTTTATCTGGAGAGACCCAGTACTTC. This chain links TRBV27 with TRBJ2-5; D unclear. In germline, CDR1 is MNHEY, CDR2 SMNVEV (reference sequence). The CDR3 contains 12 residues. The germline V and J ends were trimmed by 0 bases and 4 bases, with 3 bases remaining between them.

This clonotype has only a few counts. CDR3 protein: CASSESRSSGFNEQFF. The CDR3 DNA sequence: TGCGCCAGCAGTGAGTCGAGAAGTAGCGGGTTCAATGAGCAGTTCTTC. The rearrangement joins TRBV10-1 to TRBJ2-1, with TRBD2 identical over 7 bases. V lost 0 bases to trimming and J lost 6 bases; unmatched junction nucleotides: 8. This CDR3 spans 16 amino acids. CDR1 is WNHNN, CDR2 SYGVQD, per germline (reference sequence).

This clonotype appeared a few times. CDR3 amino acids: CASSVENSPNQPQHF. CDR3 nucleotide sequence: TGTGCCAGCAGCGTAGAGAACAGCCCGAATCAGCCCCAGCATTTT. The chain recombines TRBV9 with TRBJ1-5; D is unclear. This CDR3 spans 15 amino acids. CDR1 SGDLS and CDR2 YYNGEE come from the germline V gene. Between the trimmed V and J ends, which lost 0 bases and 4 bases, there was a span of 11 bases.

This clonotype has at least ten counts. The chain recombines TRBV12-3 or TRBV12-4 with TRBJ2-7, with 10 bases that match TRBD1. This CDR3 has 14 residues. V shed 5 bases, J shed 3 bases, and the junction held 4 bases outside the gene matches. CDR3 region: CASSRGDRGYEQYF. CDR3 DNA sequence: TGTGCCAGCAGTCGGGGGGACAGGGGCTACGAGCAGTACTTC.

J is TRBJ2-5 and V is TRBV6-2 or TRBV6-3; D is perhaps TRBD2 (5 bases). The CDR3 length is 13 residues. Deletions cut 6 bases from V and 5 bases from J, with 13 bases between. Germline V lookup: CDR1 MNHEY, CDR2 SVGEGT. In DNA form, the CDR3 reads TGTGCCAGCAGGTCCACTAGTACGGAGACCCAGTACTTC. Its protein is CASRSTSTETQYF.

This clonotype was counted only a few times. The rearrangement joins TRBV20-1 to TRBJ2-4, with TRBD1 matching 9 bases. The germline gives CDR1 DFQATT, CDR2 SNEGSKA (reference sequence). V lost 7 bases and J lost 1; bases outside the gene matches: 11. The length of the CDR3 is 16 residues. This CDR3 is CSGTGQGRFAKNIQYF. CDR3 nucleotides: TGCAGTGGCACGGGACAGGGACGGTTCGCCAAAAACATTCAGTACTTC.

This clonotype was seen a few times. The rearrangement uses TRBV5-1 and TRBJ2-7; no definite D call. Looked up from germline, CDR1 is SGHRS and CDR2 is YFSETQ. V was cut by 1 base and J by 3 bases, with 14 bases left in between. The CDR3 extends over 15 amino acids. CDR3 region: CASSLNVQLGYEQYF. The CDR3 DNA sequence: TGCGCCAGCAGCTTGAACGTCCAGTTAGGCTACGAGCAGTACTTC. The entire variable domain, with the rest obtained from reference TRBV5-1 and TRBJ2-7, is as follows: KAGVTQTPRYLIKTRGQQVTLSCSPISGHRSVSWYQQTPGQGLQFLFEYFSETQRNKGNFPGRFSGRQFSNSRSEMNVSTLELGDSALYLCASSLNVQLGYEQYFGPGTRLTVT.

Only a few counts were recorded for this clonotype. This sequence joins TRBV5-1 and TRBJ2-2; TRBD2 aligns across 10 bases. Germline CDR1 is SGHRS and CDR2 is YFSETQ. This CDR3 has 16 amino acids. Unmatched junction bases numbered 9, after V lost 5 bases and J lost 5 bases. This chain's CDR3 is CASSHLPGLATGELFF. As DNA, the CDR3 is TGCGCCAGCAGTCACCTTCCGGGACTAGCGACCGGGGAGCTGTTTTTT. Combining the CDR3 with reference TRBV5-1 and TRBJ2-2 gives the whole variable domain KAGVTQTPRYLIKTRGQQVTLSCSPISGHRSVSWYQQTPGQGLQFLFEYFSETQRNKGNFPGRFSGRQFSNSRSEMNVSTLELGDSALYLCASSHLPGLATGELFFGEGSRLTVL.

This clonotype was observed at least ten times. This CDR3 reads CASSQERDRGGGWQPQHF. Here the CDR3 DNA reads TGCGCCAGCAGCCAAGAAAGGGACAGGGGTGGGGGGTGGCAGCCCCAGCATTTT. This rearrangement joins TRBV4-3 to TRBJ1-5; 10 nucleotides line up with TRBD1. CDR1 and CDR2 (germline): LGHNA, YSLEER. The trim removed 0 bases at V and 7 bases at J, leaving 12 bases unmatched. The CDR3 has 18 amino acids.

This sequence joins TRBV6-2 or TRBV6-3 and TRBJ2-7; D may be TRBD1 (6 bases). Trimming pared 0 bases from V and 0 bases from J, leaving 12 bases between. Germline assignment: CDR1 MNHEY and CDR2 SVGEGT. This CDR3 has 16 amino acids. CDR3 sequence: CASSYSTAGDSYEQYF. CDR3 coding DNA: TGTGCCAGCAGTTACTCGACGGCAGGGGACTCCTACGAGCAGTACTTC.

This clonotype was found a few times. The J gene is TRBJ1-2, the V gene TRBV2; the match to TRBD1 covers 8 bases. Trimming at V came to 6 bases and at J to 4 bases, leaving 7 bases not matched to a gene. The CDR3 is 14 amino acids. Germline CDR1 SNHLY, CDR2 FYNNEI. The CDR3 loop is CASRGDRRIYGYTF. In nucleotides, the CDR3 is TGTGCCAGCAGAGGGGACAGGCGCATCTATGGCTACACCTTC.